This T cell receptor (beta chain) derives from a study of T cell repertoires in cytomegalovirus infection. TCRdb reprocessed the reads with MiXCR, giving one entry per CDR3 protein. The data show around 230,000 distinct CDR3 sequences, 35% to 40% seen once. V lost 1 base to trimming and J lost 2 bases, with 13 bases between them. The CDR3 consists of 16 residues. Germline V lookup: CDR1 SGHVS, CDR2 FQNEAQ. On this clonotype itself: Its antigen is not known.

The clonotype comes from a human donor in good health (CMV status not recorded). Some clones in this sample may be carry-over from other donors' samples. This specimen consisted of CD8+ T cells from cultured PBMCs, obtained from culture after CMV antigen stimulation. V usage is TRBV7-8 and J usage is TRBJ2-3; either TRBD1 or TRBD2 may supply D (6 bases each). This CDR3 reads CASSLGRRGPTDTQYF. CDR3 coding DNA: TGTGCCAGCAGCTTAGGTCGTCGGGGGCCCACAGATACGCAGTATTTT.